This T cell receptor beta chain originates from a study of Ad26.COV2.S vaccination and SARS-CoV-2 variants. The germline V gene has CDR1 SNHLY and CDR2 FYNNEI. Trimming pared 4 bases from V and 4 bases from J, leaving 20 bases between. This CDR3 spans 17 amino acids. Regarding the study as a whole: Post-vaccination breadth of spike-specific CD8+ and CD4+ T cell responses was reportedly substantial.

Remarks on this clone: Its antigen is undetermined.

Method: immunoSEQ multiplex PCR; TCRdb's copy keeps in-frame clones and lacks some. The sample shows 250,000 to 300,000 clones, roughly 86% of them seen only once. Indicated treatment: 15 to 20 received Ad26.COV2.S at low or high dose, single or two shots; about 5 received placebo; per-sample allocation not given. Samples were taken on day 63 after the first vaccine or placebo injection. The individual, an adult aged 18-55 years, was a donor in Boston. The receptor comes from a person aged 18-65 years who received the Ad26.COV2.S COVID-19 vaccine or a placebo. The starting material was peripheral blood, obtained in a trial of Ad26.COV2.S vaccine versus placebo. The chain carries TRBV2 and TRBJ1-3, with D possibly being TRBD1 (5 bases). The CDR3 DNA is TGTGCCAGCAGTGGATCTCGCCCGGGCCGGACAGGAAACACCATATATTTT. Its protein product is CASSGSRPGRTGNTIYF. The full variable domain, its missing parts supplied by reference TRBV2 and TRBJ1-3, is EPEVTQTPSHQVTQMGQEVILRCVPISNHLYFYWYRQILGQKVEFLVSFYNNEISEKSEIFDDQFSVERPDGSNFTLKIRSTKLEDSAMYFCASSGSRPGRTGNTIYFGEGSWLTVV.